These T cell receptor beta chains were read from a single sample in a study of blood T cells in healthy people across ages. TCRdb passed the 5' RACE reads through MiXCR, listing each CDR3 protein once. This table holds hundreds of thousands of distinct CDR3 sequences, around 48% found once. Sequencing was done on a sample of blood. These receptors all come from a woman aged 60-75 years in good health. Each CDR3 is given with its conserved first and last residue. D genes are given only for firm matches. Part of the rows lack a size; the others show once, few, many or a class for expanded clones.

V	D	J	size	DNA	CDR3
TRBV28	.	TRBJ2-6	few	TGTGCCAGCAGCCCTATAGGGGTGTCTGGGGCCAACGTCCTGACTTTC	CASSPIGVSGANVLTF
TRBV9	.	TRBJ2-7	many	TGTGCCAGCAGCGTAGGAGCTAGCGCGCGCTACGAGCAGTACTTC	CASSVGASARYEQYF
TRBV20-1	TRBD2	TRBJ2-7	.	TGCAGTGCTACGCACATAGCTAGCGGGGGTACCTACGAGCAGTACTTC	CSATHIASGGTYEQYF
TRBV6-2/TRBV6-3	.	TRBJ2-1	.	TGTGCCACCAAAGACAGGACAGCCTCCTACAATGAGCAGTTCTTC	CATKDRTASYNEQFF
TRBV20-1	.	TRBJ2-1	.	TGCAGTGCTGCTAAATTCTCCTACAATGAGCAGTTCTTC	CSAAKFSYNEQFF
TRBV20-1	TRBD2	TRBJ2-1	.	TGCAGCCCCGGGAGGGAAGTCTACAATGAGCAGTTCTTC	CSPGREVYNEQFF
TRBV12-3/TRBV12-4	.	TRBJ2-7	.	TGTGCCAGCAGTTTACGCGAGGGGACACCAGGGAACGAGCAGTACTTC	CASSLREGTPGNEQYF
TRBV7-2	TRBD1	TRBJ1-6	.	TGTGCCAGCAGCTCTCGGGACAGGGGCTCACCCCTCCACTTT	CASSSRDRGSPLHF
TRBV7-2	.	TRBJ1-5	few	TGTGCCAGCAGCTTAGAGGGTCTTCAGCCCCAGCATTTT	CASSLEGLQPQHF
TRBV9	.	TRBJ2-7	many	TGTGCCAGCAGCGTAGCCGTGAGCTCCTACGAGCAGTACTTC	CASSVAVSSYEQYF
TRBV20-1	.	TRBJ2-1	.	TGCAGTGCTAACCCGGCCCAATCAAATTACAATGAGCAGTTCTTC	CSANPAQSNYNEQFF
TRBV9	.	TRBJ2-2	.	TGTGCCAGCAGCGTCGCCAGGGGGGTGGAGTGGACCGGGGAGCTGTTTTTT	CASSVARGVEWTGELFF
TRBV19	TRBD1	TRBJ2-5	many	TGTGCCAGTACGACAGGGGAAGGGACAGAGACCCAGTACTTC	CASTTGEGTETQYF
TRBV20-1	TRBD2	TRBJ2-5	.	TGCAGTGCTAGGTGGGAGGGCGCGGAGACCCAGTACTTC	CSARWEGAETQYF
TRBV10-3	TRBD1	TRBJ1-1	.	TGTGCCGTCAGTGTTGGGACAGGGAATACGGGCACTGAAGCTTTCTTT	CAVSVGTGNTGTEAFF
TRBV6-6	.	TRBJ2-4	few	TGTGCCAGCAGTTACGGGGGGCAGGGTCAAAACATTCAGTACTTC	CASSYGGQGQNIQYF
TRBV20-1	.	TRBJ2-1	.	TGCAGTGCTAGAGATAGAGAACACTACAATAAGCAGTTCTTC	CSARDREHYNKQFF
TRBV4-3	TRBD2	TRBJ2-7	few	TGCGCCAGCAGCCAAGCCAGCGGGAGCCTCTACGAGCAGTACTTC	CASSQASGSLYEQYF
TRBV4-3	TRBD1	TRBJ2-5	few	TGCGCCAGCAGCCAAGATGGAGAGGACAGGGGGCGGAGAACGGTAAAAACGAGGTACTTC	CASSQDGEDRGRRTVKTRYF
TRBV28	TRBD1	TRBJ2-1	.	TGTGCCAGCAGGACAGGGGTCAATGAGCAGTTCTTC	CASRTGVNEQFF
TRBV10-3	.	TRBJ2-1	.	TGTGCCATCAGTGTGGACCCTAGTTTCTCCTACGACGAGCAGTTCTTC	CAISVDPSFSYDEQFF
TRBV29-1	TRBD1	TRBJ2-1	.	TGCAGCGTTGATGGAAGGACAGGCGTCTGGGAGCAGTTCTTC	CSVDGRTGVWEQFF
TRBV2	TRBD2	TRBJ2-7	few	TGTGCCAGCAGTGAAGCTAGCGGGGAAACCTACGAGCAGTACTTC	CASSEASGETYEQYF
TRBV6-6	.	TRBJ1-5	.	TGTGCCAGCAGTTACGTGACGGGGGCTCCTAGTCAGCCCCAGCATTTT	CASSYVTGAPSQPQHF
TRBV9	.	TRBJ2-3	.	TGTGCCAGCAGCGTTGAACTGGAAGATACGCAGTATTTT	CASSVELEDTQYF
TRBV7-9	TRBD2	TRBJ2-7	.	TGTGCCAGCAGCCAAACTAGCGCGAACTCCTACGAGCAGTACTTC	CASSQTSANSYEQYF
TRBV28	.	TRBJ2-1	few	TGTGCCAGCAGTCGGGACACCGCCCAATACAATGAGCAGTTCTTC	CASSRDTAQYNEQFF
TRBV4-1	.	TRBJ1-1	few	TGCGCCAGCAGCCAGGGCCGGTGGGAGGCTTTCTTT	CASSQGRWEAFF
TRBV28	.	TRBJ2-4	.	TGTGCCAGCAGTGCAGGGTTAAAGGCCAAAAACATTCAGTACTTC	CASSAGLKAKNIQYF
TRBV3-1	TRBD1	TRBJ2-1	.	TGTGCCAGCAGCCAAGATCCATGGGACAGGGCTTACAATGAGCAGTTCTTC	CASSQDPWDRAYNEQFF
TRBV12-3/TRBV12-4	.	TRBJ2-1	few	TGTGCCAGCAGTACACTGCAAGCGGGTGAGCAGTTCTTC	CASSTLQAGEQFF
TRBV29-1	.	TRBJ2-7	.	TGCAGCGTGGGGAATGACTACGTGCGGTACTTC	CSVGNDYVRYF
TRBV12-3/TRBV12-4	.	TRBJ2-3	few	TGTGCCAGCAGTCTGTCCGGAGATACGCAGTATTTT	CASSLSGDTQYF
TRBV29-1	.	TRBJ1-4	.	TGCAGCGTTGGTCCACCGGGTGAAAAACTGTTTTTT	CSVGPPGEKLFF
TRBV9	.	TRBJ1-4	few	TGTGCCAGCAGCCCTCAGTATGGTTATTATGAAAAACTGTTTTTT	CASSPQYGYYEKLFF
TRBV7-9	.	TRBJ1-1	.	TGTGCCAGCACCACAGAAGCTATCATGAACACTGAAGCTTTCTTT	CASTTEAIMNTEAFF
TRBV27	TRBD1	TRBJ2-3	few	TGTGCCAGCAGTTTTCAGGGACAGAGCACAGATACGCAGTATTTT	CASSFQGQSTDTQYF
TRBV20-1	.	TRBJ2-7	many	TGCAGTGCTAGACCGGGGACGGGGCCCTACGAGCAGTACTTC	CSARPGTGPYEQYF
TRBV27	.	TRBJ1-4	.	TGTGCCAGCAGTTTCGGGGGGGCTACTGAAAAACTGTTTTTT	CASSFGGATEKLFF
TRBV25-1	.	TRBJ2-7	few	TGTGCCAGCAGTGAATTTGGGGCCAGCCGCAAGCAGTACTTC	CASSEFGASRKQYF
TRBV19	.	TRBJ1-1	.	TGTGCCAGTAGTGGGATTGGTGGGACAAATATGGCTTTCTTT	CASSGIGGTNMAFF
TRBV5-1	.	TRBJ2-7	.	TGCGCCAGCAGATTGTCGTACGCAGGGGTCCAAACCCTATACGAGCAGTACTTC	CASRLSYAGVQTLYEQYF
TRBV2	.	TRBJ2-4	.	TGTGCCAGCAGTGCAGGGGCCAAAAACATTCAGTACTTC	CASSAGAKNIQYF
TRBV30	.	TRBJ1-2	few	TGTGCCTGGAGTGTCGTCGTGGGCTATGGCTACACCTTC	CAWSVVVGYGYTF
TRBV5-5	TRBD1	TRBJ1-6	.	TGTGCCAGCAGCTTGTTGAGACAGGGCTCACCCCTCCACTTT	CASSLLRQGSPLHF
TRBV9	TRBD1	TRBJ2-5	.	TGTGCCAGCAGCGTCAGCACCGGGACAGGGGGCGGTGAGACCCAGTACTTC	CASSVSTGTGGGETQYF
TRBV20-1	TRBD2	TRBJ2-1	.	TGCAGTGCCTGGCCTAGCGGGGGCTCCTACAATGAGCAGTTCTTC	CSAWPSGGSYNEQFF
TRBV7-9	TRBD2	TRBJ2-1	few	TGTGCCAGCAGCGGTAGCGGGGTGATCCATGAGCAGTTCTTC	CASSGSGVIHEQFF
TRBV7-2	TRBD1	TRBJ1-2	few	TGTGCCAGCAGTTTGGACAGGTGGTATGGCTACACCTTC	CASSLDRWYGYTF
TRBV20-1	TRBD2	TRBJ2-3	.	TGCAGTGCCACCAACTTTTTAGCGGGGAGCACAGATACGCAGTATTTT	CSATNFLAGSTDTQYF
TRBV5-1	.	TRBJ2-3	.	TGCGCCAGCAGCCAGGGGGGGAGAGGCCTCACAGATACGCAGTATTTT	CASSQGGRGLTDTQYF